The 27 T cell receptor beta chains below were found in one sample sequenced in a study of T-cell memory formation after mild COVID-19. Each CDR3 protein is one row after TCRdb ran MiXCR on the 5' RACE reads. In the table there are around 300,000 distinct CDR3 sequences, around 13% of which are singletons. Material for sequencing was PBMCs or a T cell subset sorted from them (not recorded which). All receptors derive from a man younger than 35 who had mild COVID-19 (a few samples of this study predate the infection). Cell type and time point are not known.

The gene calls are TRBV10-3 and TRBJ1-2, with D unresolved. Per germline, CDR1 ENHRY and CDR2 SYGVKD. The CDR3 extends over 13 amino acids. V was pared by 4 bases and J by 4 bases, with 10 bases between. CDR3 residues: CAISAPRGYGYTF. In DNA form, the CDR3 reads TGTGCCATCAGTGCACCGCGGGGCTATGGCTACACCTTC.

The V and J genes are TRBV6-6 and TRBJ1-6; D may be TRBD1 (5 bases). The CDR3 has 14 residues. Per the germline V gene, CDR1 is MNHNY and CDR2 is SVGAGI (reference sequence). V was clipped by 6 bases and J by 3 bases, with 9 bases between them. The DNA of the CDR3 is TGTGCCAGCAGCCCGACAGACTATAATTCACCCCTCCACTTT. This encodes CASSPTDYNSPLHF.

This chain joins TRBV13 and TRBJ2-5, with D perhaps matching TRBD2 (5 bases). CDR1 is PRHDT, CDR2 FYEKMQ, per germline (reference sequence). The CDR3 contains 13 residues. V gave up 3 bases and J gave up 5 bases, with 10 bases separating them. The CDR3 region has the DNA TGTGCCAGCAGCTTGTCCCCGGGGGAGACCCAGTACTTC. It encodes CASSLSPGETQYF.

This clonotype was detected many times. DNA for the CDR3: TGTGCCAGCAGCTTGGCTTTCGGGGTCCAGAACACCGGGGAGCTGTTTTTT. Encoded protein: CASSLAFGVQNTGELFF. The chain employs TRBV5-5 and TRBJ2-2, with D possibly matching TRBD2 (5 bases). Trimming took off 0 bases at V and 1 base at J, with 13 bases between the two ends. Germline CDR1 and CDR2: SGHKS and YYEKEE (reference sequence). This CDR3 has 17 amino acids.

CDR3 amino acids: CASSFAGLGTDTQYF. The CDR3 DNA follows: TGTGCCAGCAGTTTTGCGGGGTTAGGCACAGATACGCAGTATTTT. The chain uses TRBV2 and TRBJ2-3, with D tentatively TRBD2 (6 bases). CDR3 length: 15 amino acids. V shed 5 bases and J shed 1 base, with 13 bases lying between them. The germline V gene encodes CDR1 SNHLY and CDR2 FYNNEI.

Many counts were recorded for this clonotype. The chain recombines TRBV18 with TRBJ2-1; D not certain. This CDR3 is 14 amino acids long. Germline CDR1 reads KGHSH; CDR2 reads LQKENI. Trimming took 3 bases from V and 0 from J, leaving 6 bases between them. CDR3 DNA sequence: TGTGCCAGCTCACCGGGTAGCTCCTACAATGAGCAGTTCTTC. As protein: CASSPGSSYNEQFF.

This clonotype has just a few counts. This chain links TRBV7-9 with TRBJ1-1, with a tentative D call TRBD1 (5 bases). The CDR3 runs to 14 residues. Germline V gene sequence: CDR1 SEHNR, CDR2 FQNEAQ (reference sequence). V lost 2 bases and J lost 5, with 12 bases in between. This chain's CDR3 is CASSLSPTETEAFF. The CDR3 coding sequence is TGTGCCAGCAGCTTAAGTCCGACAGAGACTGAAGCTTTCTTT.

On this clonotype: The junction departs from germline at one end; a sequencing error may be responsible. The CDR3 nucleotides read TGTGCCAGCACCTCAACTGGGCCGGGACCCCAAAAGACCCAGTACTTC. It yields the protein CASTSTGPGPQKTQYF. V and J are TRBV12-3 or TRBV12-4 and TRBJ2-5, with D perhaps given as TRBD1 or TRBD2 (5 bases each). The CDR3 runs 16 residues.

This clonotype was counted a few times. V is TRBV20-1 and J is TRBJ2-1; D is uncertain. Deletions cut 3 bases from V and 2 bases from J, with 8 bases between. The V gene's germline CDR1 is DFQATT and CDR2 SNEGSKA (reference sequence). CDR3 length: 13 residues. CDR3 in amino acids: CSARTQTYNEQFF. CDR3 nucleotides: TGCAGTGCTAGGACCCAGACCTACAATGAGCAGTTCTTC.

This clonotype appeared a few times. The chain carries TRBV29-1 and TRBJ1-4; no definite D call. Germline CDR1 SQVTM, CDR2 ANQGSEA. CDR3 size: 14 residues. V was trimmed by 6 bases and J by 7 bases, leaving 18 bases between them. As DNA, the CDR3 is TGCAGCGTATCCAGGACTTCCATTGTTGAAAAACTGTTTTTT. This codes for CSVSRTSIVEKLFF.

This clonotype was counted at least ten times. The genes are TRBV7-9 and TRBJ2-1; 10 bases line up with TRBD2. J lost 7 bases, V lost 1 base, and 13 bases had no gene match. The CDR3 length is 18 residues. In germline, CDR1 is SEHNR, CDR2 FQNEAQ (reference sequence). The CDR3 nucleotides are TGTGCCAGCAGCTTAGGACTTGCGGCTAGCGGGGGCCCAAATGAGCAGTTCTTC. It encodes CASSLGLAASGGPNEQFF.

This clonotype was detected a few times. The chain combines TRBV6-2 or TRBV6-3 with TRBJ2-2, with 10 nucleotides matching TRBD2. The V and J ends lost 1 base and 4 bases, in that order; junction bases with no gene match: 3. The CDR3 is 16 residues long. Germline V gives CDR1 MNHEY, CDR2 SVGEGT. CDR3 nucleotide sequence: TGTGCCAGCAGTTACTTGCCTAGCGGGGGCACCGGGGAGCTGTTTTTT. Translated: CASSYLPSGGTGELFF.

The genes are TRBV10-1 and TRBJ2-2; no firm D call. The CDR3 is 13 residues long. The germline V gene encodes CDR1 WNHNN and CDR2 SYGVQD (reference sequence). V was shortened by 5 bases and J by 3 bases, with 7 bases between the two germline ends. The CDR3 sequence is CASSSVYTGELFF. CDR3 coding DNA: TGCGCCAGCAGTTCCGTATACACCGGGGAGCTGTTTTTT.

The chain employs TRBV7-7 and TRBJ2-5; TRBD1 matches 10 bases. CDR3 length: 15 amino acids. CDR1 and CDR2 from the germline V gene are SSHAT and FNYEAQ (reference sequence). The V gene end was trimmed by 6 bases and the J gene end by 2 bases; junction bases not matched to a gene: 6. As DNA, the CDR3 is TGTGCCAGCAGGAGAGGGACAGGGGTTCAAGAGACCCAGTACTTC. Residues: CASRRGTGVQETQYF.

This clonotype was picked up a small number of times. This chain uses TRBV7-2 with TRBJ1-1; no definite D call. Trimming removed 6 bases from V and 1 base from J, with 9 bases in between. The germline V gene has CDR1 SGHTA and CDR2 FQGNSA. This CDR3 has 13 residues. CDR3 amino acids: CASRFDRNTEAFF. DNA of the CDR3: TGTGCCAGCAGATTTGACCGGAACACTGAAGCTTTCTTT. Full variable domain (missing parts from reference TRBV7-2 and TRBJ1-1): GAGVSQSPSNKVTEKGKDVELRCDPISGHTALYWYRQSLGQGLEFLIYFQGNSAPDKSGLPSDRFSAERTGGSVSTLTIQRTQQEDSAVYLCASRFDRNTEAFFGQGTRLTVV.

The chain uses TRBV4-1 and TRBJ2-1; 9 bases match TRBD2. From germline, CDR1 is MGHRA and CDR2 YSYEKL. After removal of 1 base from V and 2 bases from J, the junction contained 12 bases not matched to a gene. This CDR3 is 19 amino acids long. CDR3 protein: CASSQGKGASGTTYNEQFF. CDR3 DNA sequence: TGCGCCAGCAGCCAAGGGAAGGGAGCTAGCGGGACAACCTACAATGAGCAGTTCTTC.

V gene TRBV20-1 combines with J gene TRBJ1-2, with unresolved D. Germline assignment: CDR1 DFQATT and CDR2 SNEGSKA (reference sequence). CDR3 size: 13 residues. V was clipped by 4 bases and J by 6 bases, with 15 bases between them. CDR3 coding DNA: TGCAGTGCTACCCGGGTGGGAGGCAATGGCTACACCTTC. Amino acids: CSATRVGGNGYTF.

The chain's CDR3 is CASSAYRRETQYF. For the CDR3, the DNA is TGTGCCAGCAGTGCCTATCGTAGGGAGACCCAGTACTTC. The J gene is TRBJ2-5, the V gene TRBV12-3 or TRBV12-4; D is unresolved. CDR3 length equals 13 residues. V gave up 5 bases and J gave up 5 bases, with 12 bases separating them.

The rearrangement links TRBV6-5 to TRBJ1-5; 7 nucleotides line up with TRBD1. Germline V CDR1 and CDR2: MNHEY, SVGAGI. The J segment lost 3 bases and the V segment lost 6 bases, leaving 8 bases of the junction unmatched. CDR3 length: 15 residues. The CDR3 reads CASSRTGENNQPQHF. The DNA for the CDR3 is TGTGCCAGCAGCAGAACAGGGGAAAACAATCAGCCCCAGCATTTT.

The chain combines TRBV12-3 or TRBV12-4 with TRBJ2-7; 8 bases agree with TRBD1. This CDR3 is 14 amino acids long. Trimming took 7 bases from V and 1 from J; bases not matched to a gene: 6. The DNA for the CDR3 is TGTGCCAGCACCCAGACAGGGGCTTCCTACGAGCAGTACTTC. Translating it yields CASTQTGASYEQYF.

The V and J genes are TRBV9 and TRBJ2-5; D may correspond to TRBD1 or TRBD2 (5 bases each). The CDR3 consists of 14 residues. Germline CDR1 is SGDLS and CDR2 is YYNGEE. Between the trimmed V and J ends, which lost 6 bases and 3 bases, there was a span of 15 bases. The CDR3 sequence is CASNRVGTEETQYF. As DNA, the CDR3 is TGTGCCAGCAACCGCGTAGGGACCGAAGAGACCCAGTACTTC.

This chain uses TRBV3-1 with TRBJ2-6, with D perhaps TRBD1 or TRBD2 (5 bases each). V lost 4 bases and J 2 bases, leaving 12 bases between the germline ends. Germline CDR1 is LGHDT and CDR2 is YNNKEL (reference sequence). This CDR3 contains 16 residues. The CDR3 DNA follows: TGTGCCAGCAGCCCCGGGACGCCTCCTGGGGCCAACGTCCTGACTTTC. It codes for CASSPGTPPGANVLTF.

The sample holds a few counts of this clonotype. The chain recombines TRBV20-1 with TRBJ2-3; D possibly corresponds to TRBD2 (6 bases). Germline V gene data show CDR1 as DFQATT and CDR2 as SNEGSKA (reference sequence). The V gene lost 5 bases and the J gene lost 6 bases, with 9 bases spanning the gap. The CDR3 length is 11 residues. CDR3 coding DNA: TGCAGTGCTGGAGGGTCGGATACGCAGTATTTT. Its translation is CSAGGSDTQYF.

CDR3 nucleotides: TGTGCCAGCAGGGCCAACCAGGCTAGCGGGGGTCAGACCCAGTACTTC. This translates into CASRANQASGGQTQYF. V and J are TRBV5-6 and TRBJ2-5; 10 positions agree with TRBD2. CDR3 size: 16 residues. CDR1 is SGHDT and CDR2 is YYEEEE in the germline V gene. The V and J ends lost 5 bases and 6 bases, in that order; junction bases with no gene match: 13.

This clonotype was counted ten times or more. The rearrangement joins TRBV6-5 to TRBJ2-7; weak D call: TRBD1 (5 bases). V lost 0 bases to trimming and J lost 3 bases, with 9 bases between them. The CDR3 is made up of 14 amino acids. Germline V gene sequence: CDR1 MNHEY, CDR2 SVGAGI. CDR3 nucleotides: TGTGCCAGCAGTTACTCTAGGGGCCTCTACGAGCAGTACTTC. Its protein is CASSYSRGLYEQYF.

The rearrangement links TRBV4-3 to TRBJ1-1; D is undetermined. V was shortened by 0 bases and J by 4 bases, with 15 bases between the two germline ends. The germline CDR1 and CDR2 sequences are LGHNA and YSLEER. This CDR3 is built from 16 residues. The CDR3 DNA sequence: TGCGCCAGCAGCCAAGAGAGCTGGGGAGTTGGCACTGAAGCTTTCTTT. Amino acid sequence: CASSQESWGVGTEAFF.

This clonotype was observed a few times. This rearrangement joins TRBV6-5 to TRBJ2-1; 12 bases are shared with TRBD2. Germline V lookup: CDR1 MNHEY, CDR2 SVGAGI. CDR3 length equals 15 residues. Trimming cost V 0 bases and J 8 bases; bases outside gene matches: 2. As DNA, the CDR3 is TGTGCCAGCAGTTACTCGACTAGCGGGGGCTATGAGCAGTTCTTC. Translated: CASSYSTSGGYEQFF.